Following are 10 T cell receptor beta chains from one sample sequenced in a study of T cells in Graves' hyperthyroidism and ophthalmopathy. TCR beta CDR3 sequences were amplified from RNA transcripts. The HTBI primer set served for first-round RT-PCR of the TCR CDR3. TCRdb independently ran MiXCR on the multiplex PCR reads; one entry per CDR3 protein. The profile covers 400,000 to 450,000 distinct CDR3 sequences, with around 15% appearing a single time and 13% taken by the ten largest. The material sequenced was blood. The receptors here all came from a young man with Graves' ophthalmopathy.

The CDR3 sequence: CASSSGTGSAYEQYF. The CDR3, as DNA: TGTGCCAGTAGTTCCGGGACAGGGAGTGCCTACGAGCAGTACTTC. The V call is TRBV19, the J call TRBJ2-7; 9 bases agree with TRBD1. The CDR3 is 15 residues long. The ends lost 5 bases at V and 2 bases at J; junction bases unmatched: 7. Looked up from germline, CDR1 is LNHDA and CDR2 is SQIVND (reference sequence).

This clonotype was seen at least ten times. The chain couples TRBV15 to TRBJ1-4; TRBD1 might be the D (6 bases). Germline V CDR1 and CDR2: LNHNV, YYDKDF (reference sequence). The ends were cut back, 2 bases at V and 11 bases at J, with 12 bases in the middle. There are 13 residues in the CDR3. The CDR3 sequence is CATSRSTGLKLFF. CDR3 nucleotide sequence: TGTGCCACCAGCAGATCGACAGGTCTCAAACTGTTTTTT.

This clonotype turned up a few times. The chain links TRBV19 to TRBJ2-7, with D perhaps TRBD1 (5 bases). Trimming took 3 bases from V and 2 from J, leaving 14 bases between them. There are 15 residues in the CDR3. Germline V gene data show CDR1 as LNHDA and CDR2 as SQIVND (reference sequence). CDR3 nucleotides: TGTGCCAGTAGTATGGTACAGGCCCCCGCCTACGAGCAGTACTTC. Encoded protein: CASSMVQAPAYEQYF.

This clonotype was counted ten times or more. In nucleotides, the CDR3 is TGTGCCAGCAGTCCAGGGGGCCCATATGGCTACACCTTC. Translating gives CASSPGGPYGYTF. This rearrangement joins TRBV6-1 to TRBJ1-2; TRBD1 matches at 8 bases. Unmatched junction bases numbered 4, after V lost 5 bases and J lost 5 bases. The CDR3 covers 13 residues. CDR1 and CDR2 from the germline V gene are MNHNS and SASEGT.

Here the CDR3 reads CAISRDRSPSYEQYF. The DNA of the CDR3 is TGTGCCATCAGTCGGGACAGGTCCCCGTCCTACGAGCAGTACTTC. This sequence joins TRBV10-3 and TRBJ2-7; TRBD1 agrees at 8 bases. The CDR3 runs to 15 residues. V was pared by 5 bases and J by 1 base, with 7 bases of the junction left unmatched. Germline values: CDR1 ENHRY, CDR2 SYGVKD.

V usage is TRBV12-3 or TRBV12-4 and J usage is TRBJ2-1, with 8 bases matching TRBD2. After removal of 3 bases from V and 1 base from J, the junction contained 2 bases not matched to a gene. The CDR3 spans 15 residues. The CDR3 sequence: CASSFGGGSYNEQFF. DNA for the CDR3: TGTGCCAGCAGTTTCGGCGGGGGGTCCTACAATGAGCAGTTCTTC.

This clonotype has a count of ten or more. This chain connects TRBV3-1 to TRBJ2-4, with 9 nucleotides matching TRBD1. The CDR3 runs to 14 residues. Germline V gene lookup returns CDR1 LGHDT and CDR2 YNNKEL (reference sequence). Trimming cost V 3 bases and J 9 bases; bases outside gene matches: 6. This CDR3 is CASSQSDRGIIQYF. The CDR3 DNA reads as TGTGCCAGCAGCCAGTCGGACAGGGGCATCATTCAGTACTTC.

This clonotype appeared many times. The chain has TRBV3-1 and TRBJ2-7, with D perhaps given as TRBD1 or TRBD2 (6 bases each). V was trimmed by 5 bases and J by 4 bases, leaving 18 bases between them. CDR1 and CDR2 from the germline V gene are LGHDT and YNNKEL (reference sequence). The CDR3 is made up of 15 amino acids. Here the CDR3 DNA reads TGTGCCAGCAGCGTTAGAGGGGGGAAGAGATACGAGCAGTACTTC. Translation gives CASSVRGGKRYEQYF.

This clonotype was recorded at least ten times. The V gene is TRBV27, the J gene TRBJ2-1; TRBD2 is a possible D gene (6 bases). The CDR3 sequence is 14 residues long. The germline V gene has CDR1 MNHEY and CDR2 SMNVEV (reference sequence). CDR3 amino acids: CSAGGNLPYNEQFF. CDR3 coding DNA: TGTTCCGCCGGGGGAAACCTACCTTACAATGAGCAGTTCTTC.

This clonotype was seen a few times. V gene TRBV18 combines with J gene TRBJ1-3; the D is unclear. This CDR3 is built from 15 residues. Germline lookup yields CDR1 KGHSH and CDR2 LQKENI. The V end lost 6 bases, the J end lost 0 bases, and 12 bases lay between the germline ends. In nucleotides, the CDR3 is TGTGCCAGCTCCCCGCAAGCGAGCTCTGGAAACACCATATATTTT. Its translation is CASSPQASSGNTIYF. The whole variable domain, filled in from reference TRBV18 and TRBJ1-3, reads NAGVMQNPRHLVRRRGQEARLRCSPMKGHSHVYWYRQLPEEGLKFMVYLQKENIIDESGMPKERFSAEFPKEGPSILRIQQVVRGDSAAYFCASSPQASSGNTIYFGEGSWLTVV.